This TCR beta chain was documented in a study of blood T cells in healthy people across ages (dated by TCRdb to between 2014 and 2017). About the study as a whole: In model experiments, roughly one uniquely barcoded TCR beta cDNA molecule per two T cells was captured by template switching. Age-related changes in TCR beta repertoire diversity were measured in the study by deep sequencing normalized with unique cDNA molecular identifiers. The donors were split into four age groups: young (average around 17 years), middle-aged (roughly 40), aged (roughly 68) and long-lived (about 74). To avoid experimental bias, donors of different ages were distributed randomly across sequencing lanes. Using the same blood draw, the study looked at two additional independent replicas of 1 million unique cDNA reads for two donors, one aged 18 to 29 and the other aged 80 or older. The investigation overall reported the following: As age increased, observed TCR beta diversity per million T cells dropped in a roughly linear way, and a significant reduction was already evident by age about 40. Compared with the aged group, more naive CD4+ T cells, fewer expanded clones and increased TCR diversity were shown by the long-lived group, suggesting age selection. Total diversity estimates from one million sequenced T cells were considered lower bounds and underestimates. Since profiling was done on bulk unsorted PBMCs, naive and antigen-experienced compartments could not be conclusively compared. There was a strong correlation between observed TCR beta diversity and the percentage of naive T cells measured by flow cytometry. Donor CMV infection status was unknown, potentially confounding age-related changes in expanded clonotypes.

For this clonotype: The clone's antigen remains unknown. A clone one base away is much larger, so this may be a read error.

Systemically healthy Caucasian individuals from Russia, over 30 in total and aged about 6 to 95 years, were included as donors. Approximately 9.7 milliliters of peripheral blood were drawn from each donor into EDTA-treated Vacutainer tubes. Ficoll-Paque density-gradient centrifugation was used to isolate PBMCs, with at least 6.5 million per sample. Total RNA was extracted from PBMCs with Trizol reagent, with at least 6 micrograms obtained per sample. Naive CD45RAhigh/CD27high T cell percentages were measured by flow cytometry on a PBMC aliquot from every donor. The library was built by means of 5' RACE. Data came from an Illumina HiSeq 2500. A second PCR of roughly 7 to 11 cycles was performed with a sample-barcoded 5' primer and a J-beta primer mix. Each TCR beta cDNA molecule received a unique molecular identifier from a template-switch 5' adaptor carrying 12 random nucleotides. Each sample yielded at least 3 million CDR3-containing paired-end reads. The Mint cDNA synthesis kit, primed by a TRBC-specific oligonucleotide, was used to synthesize first-strand cDNA from all RNA. Following uracil-DNA glycosylase treatment, a first 18-cycle PCR with universal primers M1SS and BC2_uni_R was performed on all cDNA. In the authors' own workflow: For normalization, 1 million high-quality reads, each with a distinct molecular identifier, were randomly selected from each sample. Instead of being binned into consensus sequences, reads with shared molecular identifiers were discarded. CDR3 identification, clonotype clustering and error correction used MiTCR with a Q25 quality threshold and the strictest error-elimination algorithm. A nonparametric unseen species model with Euler transformation was used to estimate lower-bound total TCR beta diversity. TCRdb applied fastp at Q25 and MiXCR to the public reads, then kept only in-frame beta chains. Records with the same CDR3 protein are collapsed into one entry carrying the most frequent genes and DNA. For this entry, the V and J calls and clone size follow TCRdb and not the study's own pipeline. This sample has 1 million to 1.2 million distinct CDR3 sequences in its table, and 35% to 45% of those were observed once. The ten most abundant clones make up around 13% of the sample.

CDR1 is given as LGHNA and CDR2 as YSLEER, both from the germline V gene. Spanning cysteine to phenylalanine, the CDR3 consists of 14 amino acids. Only the CDR3 DNA stays, 42 bases, in frame from base 1. The V and J ends are trimmed by 3 bases and 0 bases, leaving 7 bases between them. This chain joins TRBV4-3 to TRBJ2-3; tentative D gene TRBD2, with 5 bases matching. The sample was blood. This clonotype originated in a young man in good health. The bases read TGCGCCAGCAGCCATAGCGATAGCACAGATACGCAGTATTTT. This sequence encodes CASSHSDSTDTQYF.